The 16 T cell receptor beta chains below all came from one sample that was sequenced in a study of identical twins. TCRdb passed the 5' RACE reads through MiXCR, listing each CDR3 protein once. Counted here are around 570,000 distinct CDR3 sequences, 9.6% occurring once; the ten biggest clones make up 2.5% to 3.5%. The data were also submitted as part of a second study, on yellow fever vaccine responses in identical twins.

The sequencing input was PBMCs. The receptors were gathered from a woman between 18 and 30 years old in good health.

The chain joins TRBV2 to TRBJ2-5; D gene unclear. V lost 2 bases and J 0 bases, leaving 7 bases between the germline ends. The CDR3 sequence is 14 residues long. CDR1 is SNHLY and CDR2 is FYNNEI in the germline V gene. CDR3 sequence (DNA): TGTGCCAGCAGTGAAAGTGGTTACCAAGAGACCCAGTACTTC. Translating gives CASSESGYQETQYF.

This clonotype occurred a few times. The chain combines TRBV6-1 with TRBJ2-7, with 8 bases identical to TRBD2. This CDR3 has 13 amino acids. Germline V gene sequence: CDR1 MNHNS, CDR2 SASEGT. The V segment lost 8 bases and the J segment 4 bases; nucleotides outside the gene matches: 7. The CDR3 region has the DNA TGTGCCAGCGTGGGAGCGGGAGTATACGAGCAGTACTTC. This codes for CASVGAGVYEQYF.

This clonotype has more than one count but fewer than ten. V usage is TRBV30 and J usage is TRBJ2-2; D uncertain. The CDR3 sequence is 11 residues long. In germline, CDR1 is GTSNPN, CDR2 SVGIG (reference sequence). Trimming shortened V by 1 base and J by 6 bases, and 3 bases separated the two germline ends. In DNA form, the CDR3 reads TGTGCCTGGAGTGCGGCCGGGGAGCTGTTTTTT. Its translation is CAWSAAGELFF.

This chain uses TRBV24-1 with TRBJ2-3; D is uncertain. The germline V gene encodes CDR1 KGHDR and CDR2 SFDVKD. The CDR3 runs 11 residues. The germline V and J ends were trimmed by 10 bases and 4 bases, with 8 bases remaining between them. The CDR3 DNA reads as TGTGCCACTTCCGCCGCAGATACGCAGTATTTT. Translating it yields CATSAADTQYF.

This clonotype has ten or more counts. The V and J genes are TRBV15 and TRBJ2-1, with TRBD1 as a possible D gene (5 bases). With 8 bases removed from V and 4 bases from J, the gap between germline ends came to 9 bases. Germline V gives CDR1 LNHNV, CDR2 YYDKDF (reference sequence). The CDR3 is 12 residues long. The CDR3 DNA reads as TGTGCCACCTGTGACAGTTACAATGAGCAGTTCTTC. Translated, it gives CATCDSYNEQFF.

The rearrangement uses TRBV7-9 and TRBJ2-3; the D is unclear. This CDR3 contains 14 residues. Trimming took 2 bases from V and 0 from J, leaving 6 bases between them. Per the germline V gene, CDR1 is SEHNR and CDR2 is FQNEAQ (reference sequence). CDR3 amino acids: CASSLSLSTDTQYF. CDR3 DNA: TGTGCCAGCAGCTTAAGCCTAAGCACAGATACGCAGTATTTT.

This clonotype was counted only a few times. This sequence joins TRBV29-1 and TRBJ2-7, with TRBD1 matching over 10 bases. Per germline, CDR1 SQVTM and CDR2 ANQGSEA. V shed 6 bases, J shed 6 bases, and the junction held 11 bases outside the gene matches. The CDR3 is 14 residues long. CDR3 residues: CSVFGDRGVSEQYF. In DNA form, the CDR3 reads TGCAGCGTGTTTGGGGACAGGGGAGTAAGCGAGCAGTACTTC.

At least ten counts were recorded for this clonotype. The V call is TRBV7-3, the J call TRBJ2-1; TRBD2 matches 8 bases. V was clipped by 1 base and J by 5 bases; unmatched bases: 7. The CDR3 consists of 16 residues. CDR1 and CDR2 from the germline V gene are SGHTA and FQGTGA. CDR3 DNA sequence: TGTGCCAGCAGCTTAAGAGCGGGACTAGGGAACAATGAGCAGTTCTTC. Its translation: CASSLRAGLGNNEQFF.

This clonotype was seen a handful of times. The V call is TRBV4-2, the J call TRBJ2-2; the D call may be TRBD1 or TRBD2 (5 bases each). CDR1 and CDR2 (germline): LGHNA, YNFKEQ. The V end was cut by 0 bases, the J end by 4 bases, with 18 bases between. This CDR3 has 18 amino acids. CDR3 amino acids: CASSQDLSYWDRTGELFF. The CDR3 DNA follows: TGTGCCAGCAGCCAAGATCTATCCTACTGGGACCGCACCGGGGAGCTGTTTTTT.

This clonotype was seen many times. The chain combines TRBV29-1 with TRBJ2-2; TRBD1 matches 8 bases. CDR1 and CDR2 (germline): SQVTM, ANQGSEA. The CDR3 has 13 residues. Trimming cost V 8 bases and J 4 bases; bases outside gene matches: 6. The CDR3 DNA sequence: TGCAGCACGTCGGACAGGGCCACCGGGGAGCTGTTTTTT. Translating gives CSTSDRATGELFF.

This clonotype has more than one count but fewer than ten. The V and J genes are TRBV7-9 and TRBJ1-4; D may be TRBD1 (5 bases). V was trimmed by 3 bases and J by 11 bases, leaving 25 bases between them. The germline V gene has CDR1 SEHNR and CDR2 FQNEAQ (reference sequence). The length of the CDR3 is 17 residues. Here the CDR3 reads CASSLDGENFSRGKLFF. CDR3 DNA: TGTGCCAGCAGCTTGGACGGTGAGAACTTCTCTCGGGGGAAACTGTTTTTT.

This clonotype was counted only a few times. At one end the junction does not follow the germline gene, possibly because of a read error. V usage is TRBV12-3 or TRBV12-4 and J usage is TRBJ2-5; D call uncertain. The CDR3 contains 13 residues. The CDR3 bases are TGTGCCTGCAGGAATAATCTCCAAGAGACCCAGTACTTC. Translated, it gives CACRNNLQETQYF.

Ten or more counts support this clonotype. The J gene is TRBJ2-1, the V gene TRBV3-1; 10 nucleotides line up with TRBD2. Germline CDR1 is LGHDT and CDR2 is YNNKEL (reference sequence). The ends lost 1 base at V and 6 bases at J; junction bases unmatched: 3. The CDR3 is 15 residues long. The chain's CDR3 is CASSQGLAGFNEQFF. The DNA for the CDR3 is TGTGCCAGCAGCCAAGGACTAGCGGGTTTCAATGAGCAGTTCTTC.

This clonotype appeared a few times. The chain is built from TRBV28 and TRBJ2-4; D is uncertain. Germline assignment: CDR1 MDHEN and CDR2 SYDVKM. This CDR3 has 12 amino acids. Trimming removed 8 bases from V and 0 bases from J, with 5 bases in between. CDR3 DNA sequence: TGTGCCAGCGCCATAGCCAAAAACATTCAGTACTTC. Its protein is CASAIAKNIQYF.

This clonotype was seen more than once but under ten times. The V and J genes are TRBV6-2 or TRBV6-3 and TRBJ2-1, with a weak D call TRBD2 (5 bases). CDR3 length equals 12 residues. The V gene's germline CDR1 is MNHEY and CDR2 SVGEGT. Deletions cut 7 bases from V and 9 bases from J, with 13 bases between. The CDR3 sequence: CASTLAGVEQFF. The CDR3 DNA sequence: TGTGCCAGCACCCTGGCGGGCGTTGAGCAGTTCTTC.

The chain couples TRBV28 to TRBJ2-7, with unresolved D. Per the germline V gene, CDR1 is MDHEN and CDR2 is SYDVKM. V lost 2 bases and J 3 bases, leaving 11 bases between the germline ends. The CDR3 sequence is 14 residues long. CDR3 DNA sequence: TGTGCCAGCAGTTTAAACCCCTCTCTCTACGAGCAGTACTTC. Translated, it gives CASSLNPSLYEQYF.